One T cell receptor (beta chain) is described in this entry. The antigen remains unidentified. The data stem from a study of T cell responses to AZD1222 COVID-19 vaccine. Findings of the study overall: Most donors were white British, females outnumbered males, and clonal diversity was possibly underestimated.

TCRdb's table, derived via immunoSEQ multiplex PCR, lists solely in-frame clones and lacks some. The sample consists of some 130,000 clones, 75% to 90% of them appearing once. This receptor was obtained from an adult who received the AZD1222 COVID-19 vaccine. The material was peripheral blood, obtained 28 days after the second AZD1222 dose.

The CDR3 DNA reads TGTGCCAGCAGCGCACCACCCAATCAGCCCCAGCATTTT. This sequence encodes CASSAPPNQPQHF. The chain is built from TRBV7-9 and TRBJ1-5; D ambiguous. The CDR3 covers 13 residues. V dropped 5 bases and J dropped 3 bases, with 8 bases sitting between them. CDR1 is SEHNR, CDR2 FQNEAQ, per germline (reference sequence).